This entry lists 14 T cell receptor beta chains sequenced from one sample in a study of CD8 T cells in Susac syndrome. After extraction with the RNeasy kit, roughly 0.5 to 1 ug of the RNA was reverse transcribed using random hexamers. Each CDR3 protein is one row after TCRdb ran MiXCR on the immunoSEQ multiplex PCR reads. The sample lists under 150,000 distinct CDR3 sequences; around nine tenths were seen once. Sequenced input: CD8+ T cells from PBMCs. The origin of the receptors is a human donor with multiple sclerosis.

The rearrangement joins TRBV6-5 to TRBJ1-2; D ambiguous. CDR1 is MNHEY and CDR2 is SVGAGI in the germline V gene. This CDR3 is 15 amino acids long. The germline V and J ends were trimmed by 2 bases and 2 bases, with 12 bases remaining between them. CDR3 in amino acids: CASSYGGEDNYGYTF. As DNA, the CDR3 is TGTGCCAGCAGTTACGGTGGGGAGGACAACTATGGCTACACCTTC.

This clonotype appeared a few times. V and J are TRBV6-6 and TRBJ2-3, with 7 bases that match TRBD2. This CDR3 contains 11 residues. Germline values: CDR1 MNHNY, CDR2 SVGAGI (reference sequence). The V segment lost 7 bases and the J segment 5 bases; nucleotides outside the gene matches: 0. CDR3 sequence: CASTGGDTQYF. The CDR3 coding sequence is TGTGCCAGCACGGGGGGAGATACGCAGTATTTT.

CDR3 nucleotides: TGCAGCGTACCCACCGGAGCGTCCTACAATGAGCAGTTCTTC. Translating it yields CSVPTGASYNEQFF. The genes are TRBV29-1 and TRBJ2-1; D unresolved. CDR3 length equals 14 residues. The germline gives CDR1 SQVTM, CDR2 ANQGSEA. The germline V and J ends were trimmed by 6 bases and 1 base, with 13 bases remaining between them.

V is TRBV28 and J is TRBJ1-3, with D possibly matching TRBD1 (5 bases). Germline V gives CDR1 MDHEN, CDR2 SYDVKM. CDR3 length equals 14 residues. Trimming removed 7 bases from V and 0 bases from J, with 10 bases in between. This chain's CDR3 is CASTPQVSGNTIYF. DNA for the CDR3: TGTGCCAGCACCCCACAGGTCTCTGGAAACACCATATATTTT.

The chain employs TRBV30 and TRBJ1-2; 11 nucleotides line up with TRBD1. Germline loops: CDR1 GTSNPN, CDR2 SVGIG (reference sequence). The CDR3 has 13 residues. Trimming cost V 5 bases and J 5 bases; bases outside gene matches: 4. The CDR3 DNA reads as TGTGCCTGGCGGACAGGGGGCGATTATGGCTACACCTTC. Protein: CAWRTGGDYGYTF.

The table lists this clonotype with a count of one. The rearrangement joins TRBV7-9 to TRBJ1-5; a weak D match, TRBD1 (6 bases). There are 15 residues in the CDR3. Per the germline V gene, CDR1 is SEHNR and CDR2 is FQNEAQ (reference sequence). Trimming took 7 bases from V and 2 from J, leaving 15 bases between them. The CDR3 sequence: CASTPGGAGNQPQHF. The CDR3 coding sequence is TGTGCCAGCACCCCGGGGGGGGCAGGCAATCAGCCCCAGCATTTT.

This clonotype was detected only once. The chain employs TRBV15 and TRBJ2-5; TRBD1 aligns across 7 bases. Germline V CDR1 and CDR2: LNHNV, YYDKDF (reference sequence). Trimming at V came to 8 bases and at J to 0 bases, leaving 12 bases not matched to a gene. This CDR3 has 16 amino acids. CDR3 protein: CATQGVADQYQETQYF. The CDR3 DNA reads as TGTGCCACCCAGGGGGTGGCGGACCAGTACCAAGAGACCCAGTACTTC. The whole variable domain, filled in from reference TRBV15 and TRBJ2-5, reads DAMVIQNPRYQVTQFGKPVTLSCSQTLNHNVMYWYQQKSSQAPKLLFHYYDKDFNNEADTPDNFQSRRPNTSFCFLDIRSPGLGDTAMYLCATQGVADQYQETQYFGPGTRLLVL.

This clonotype was counted a few times. V usage is TRBV6-1 and J usage is TRBJ2-3, with 7 positions matching TRBD1. In germline, CDR1 is MNHNS, CDR2 SASEGT. V shed 5 bases, J shed 2 bases, and the junction held 4 bases outside the gene matches. This CDR3 comprises 14 residues. CDR3 protein: CASSWGQTTDTQYF. In nucleotides, the CDR3 is TGTGCCAGCAGTTGGGGACAGACCACAGATACGCAGTATTTT.

J is TRBJ2-7 and V is TRBV19; TRBD2 matches at 12 bases. V lost 8 bases, J lost 3 bases, and 11 bases stayed unmatched. CDR1 is LNHDA and CDR2 is SQIVND in the germline V gene (reference sequence). The CDR3 extends over 16 amino acids. The CDR3 coding sequence is TGTGCCAGTGGACCGGGACTAGCGGGTGACTACTACGAGCAGTACTTC. This sequence encodes CASGPGLAGDYYEQYF.

V usage is TRBV6-5 and J usage is TRBJ2-3; D unclear. The germline gives CDR1 MNHEY, CDR2 SVGAGI. The germline V and J ends were trimmed by 1 base and 0 bases, with 5 bases remaining between them. The CDR3 has 14 amino acids. The CDR3 is CASSYLSSTDTQYF. In DNA form, the CDR3 reads TGTGCCAGCAGTTACTTATCCAGCACAGATACGCAGTATTTT.

The rearrangement links TRBV5-4 to TRBJ2-1; D is perhaps TRBD1 (5 bases). V lost 0 bases, J lost 6 bases, and 7 bases lay in between. Germline V gene data show CDR1 as SGHNT and CDR2 as YYREEE (reference sequence). The CDR3 consists of 13 residues. CDR3 bases: TGTGCCAGCAGCTTGGGTAGGGGCAATGAGCAGTTCTTC. The encoded protein is CASSLGRGNEQFF.

The table lists this clonotype with a count of one. CDR3 region: CAWSGLLGGPNTGELFF. The CDR3 coding sequence is TGTGCCTGGAGTGGCTTGTTGGGAGGGCCTAACACCGGGGAGCTGTTTTTT. This sequence joins TRBV30 and TRBJ2-2; 7 positions agree with TRBD2. The CDR3 length is 17 residues. V shed 1 base and J 2 bases; nucleotides not matched to a gene: 10. Per germline, CDR1 GTSNPN and CDR2 SVGIG (reference sequence).

This chain uses TRBV7-6 with TRBJ2-1; 12 nucleotides align to TRBD2. V shed 8 bases and J 8 bases; nucleotides not matched to a gene: 10. The length of the CDR3 is 15 residues. Germline values: CDR1 SGHVS, CDR2 FNYEAQ. The CDR3 here is CASSRPTSGSHEQFF. CDR3 in DNA: TGTGCCAGCTCCAGGCCGACTAGCGGGAGCCATGAGCAGTTCTTC.

The genes are TRBV7-9 and TRBJ1-3; D uncertain. The length of the CDR3 is 13 residues. With 4 bases removed from V and 0 bases from J, the gap between germline ends came to 4 bases. The germline gives CDR1 SEHNR, CDR2 FQNEAQ (reference sequence). In DNA form, the CDR3 reads TGTGCCAGCAGCTCAAGCTCTGGAAACACCATATATTTT. Amino acids: CASSSSSGNTIYF.